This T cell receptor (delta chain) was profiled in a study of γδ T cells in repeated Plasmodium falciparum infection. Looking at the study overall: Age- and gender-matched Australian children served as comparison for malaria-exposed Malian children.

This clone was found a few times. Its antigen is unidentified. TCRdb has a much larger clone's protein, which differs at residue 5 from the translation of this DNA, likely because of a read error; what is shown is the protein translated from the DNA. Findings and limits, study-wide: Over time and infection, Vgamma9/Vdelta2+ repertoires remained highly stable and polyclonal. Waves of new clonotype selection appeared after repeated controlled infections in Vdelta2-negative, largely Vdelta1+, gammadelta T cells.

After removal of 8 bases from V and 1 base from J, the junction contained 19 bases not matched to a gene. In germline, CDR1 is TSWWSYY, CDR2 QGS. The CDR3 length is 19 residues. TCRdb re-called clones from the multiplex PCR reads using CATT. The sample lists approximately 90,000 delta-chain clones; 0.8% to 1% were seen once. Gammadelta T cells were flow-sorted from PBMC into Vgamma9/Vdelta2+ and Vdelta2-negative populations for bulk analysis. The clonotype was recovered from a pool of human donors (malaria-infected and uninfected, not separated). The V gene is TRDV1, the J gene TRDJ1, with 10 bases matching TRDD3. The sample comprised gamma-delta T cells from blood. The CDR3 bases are TGTGCTCTTTCCTCCGCTGGGGGATATCGACTCCGCGGCACCGATAAACTCATCTTT. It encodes CALSSAGGYRLRGTDKLIF.